This paragraph reports one TCR beta chain. Its antigen remains unidentified. Germline-derived CDR1 and CDR2 are MNHNY and SVGAGI (reference sequence). Trimming took 0 bases from V and 5 from J, leaving 11 bases between them. The length of the CDR3 is 15 residues. Produced via immunoSEQ multiplex PCR; TCRdb's table is partial and in-frame only. The sample has about 140,000 clones, almost 85% seen once. The validation cohort, a group of 100 to 150 subjects, included the donors and was separate from the roughly 670-subject first cohort. This record belongs to a study of cytomegalovirus exposure and HLA in healthy donors. Study results and limitations: A few chains linked to CMV were shown in vitro to be specific for CMV antigens. The listing of roughly 160 TCR beta chains classed them as cytomegalovirus-associated. Subsequent analysis showed first-cohort TCR clusters tending to co-occur in more than 95 validation repertoires.

Material for sequencing was PBMCs. The origin of this receptor is a man aged 30 to 39 in good health and CMV-seropositive. V and J are TRBV6-6 and TRBJ2-1; D not certain. This CDR3 reads CASSYSPSYNNEQFF. The CDR3 DNA is TGTGCCAGCAGTTACTCCCCAAGCTATAACAATGAGCAGTTCTTC.